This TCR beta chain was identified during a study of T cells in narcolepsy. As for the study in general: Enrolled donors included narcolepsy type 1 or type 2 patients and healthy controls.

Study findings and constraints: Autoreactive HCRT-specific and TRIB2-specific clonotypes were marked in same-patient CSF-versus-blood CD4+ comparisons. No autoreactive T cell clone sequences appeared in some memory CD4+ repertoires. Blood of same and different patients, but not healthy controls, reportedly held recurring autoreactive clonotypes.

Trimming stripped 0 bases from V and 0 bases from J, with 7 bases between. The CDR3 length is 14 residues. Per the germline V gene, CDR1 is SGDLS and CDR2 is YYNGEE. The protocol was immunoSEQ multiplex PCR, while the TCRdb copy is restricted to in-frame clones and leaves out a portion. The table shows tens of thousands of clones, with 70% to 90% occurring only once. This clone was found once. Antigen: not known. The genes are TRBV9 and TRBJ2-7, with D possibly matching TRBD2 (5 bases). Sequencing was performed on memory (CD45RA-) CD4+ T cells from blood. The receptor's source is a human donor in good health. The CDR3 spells CASSVGGNSYEQYF. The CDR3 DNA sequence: TGTGCCAGCAGCGTAGGAGGGAACTCCTACGAGCAGTACTTC.